These 18 T cell receptor beta chains came from one sample sequenced in a study of cytomegalovirus exposure and HLA in healthy donors (dated by TCRdb to about 2017). Preparation of the library involved the immunoSEQ multiplex PCR assay. A mixture of 60 forward primers for TCR Vbeta segments and 13 reverse primers for TCR Jbeta segments was used in the multiplex PCR. As stored in TCRdb, this immuneACCESS dataset retains in-frame rearrangements with V and J assigned. A fraction of the clones does not appear; measured against another copy, unresolved V genes explain less than half of the discrepancy, and the remainder lacks a known reason. The sample yields 150,000 or so clones; 68% were counted once. The biggest ten clones account for 10% of the sample. Sample: PBMCs. These TCRs come from a young man in good health and CMV-seropositive.

The rearrangement links TRBV4-1 to TRBJ2-3; TRBD1 matches at 9 bases. From germline, CDR1 is MGHRA and CDR2 YSYEKL. With V trimmed by 2 bases and J by 4 bases, 7 bases remained unmatched. There are 16 residues in the CDR3. Here the CDR3 reads CASSQPRDRVSDTQYF. DNA of the CDR3: TGCGCCAGCAGCCAACCAAGGGACAGGGTATCAGATACGCAGTATTTT.

The rearrangement joins TRBV25-1 to TRBJ2-7; D might be TRBD2 (6 bases). CDR1 and CDR2 from the germline V gene are MGHDK and SYGVNS. V was trimmed by 3 bases and J by 6 bases, leaving 15 bases between them. The CDR3 length is 14 residues. CDR3 sequence: CASSESGARVEQYF. The CDR3 DNA is TGTGCCAGCAGTGAGTCGGGAGCTCGGGTCGAGCAGTACTTC.

This clone came up a few times. This chain connects TRBV6-4 to TRBJ2-5; 8 bases line up with TRBD2. CDR3 size: 15 residues. Germline trimming cut 2 bases from V and 10 bases from J; bases unmatched to any gene: 12. Germline loops: CDR1 MRHNA, CDR2 SNTAGT. The CDR3 region is CASSDEAGAGKVQYF. The CDR3 DNA follows: TGTGCCAGCAGTGACGAAGCGGGAGCCGGGAAAGTCCAGTACTTC.

This rearrangement joins TRBV19 to TRBJ2-1; 8 bases fit TRBD1. The length of the CDR3 is 13 residues. From germline, CDR1 is LNHDA and CDR2 SQIVND (reference sequence). Unmatched junction bases numbered 7, after V lost 5 bases and J lost 10 bases. The CDR3 here is CASSSDRAGEQFF. The CDR3 coding sequence is TGTGCCAGTAGTTCGGACAGGGCCGGCGAGCAGTTCTTC.

The CDR3 region is CASSAGLQGIHEQYF. CDR3 sequence (DNA): TGTGCCAGCAGCGCCGGGCTACAGGGCATCCACGAGCAGTACTTC. V gene TRBV7-2 combines with J gene TRBJ2-7; perhaps TRBD1 as D (6 bases). V gave up 5 bases and J gave up 5 bases, with 19 bases separating them. The CDR3 is 15 residues long. From germline, CDR1 is SGHTA and CDR2 FQGNSA.

To note about this clone: One junction end disagrees with the germline gene, perhaps due to a read error. This chain links TRBV7-9 with TRBJ1-1; no clear D. The CDR3 spans 13 residues. Germline lookup yields CDR1 SEHNR and CDR2 FQNEAQ (reference sequence). The CDR3 here is CSSSSPGNTEAFF. The CDR3 DNA reads as TGTTCCAGCAGCTCACCCGGGAACACTGAAGCTTTCTTT.

The chain carries TRBV15 and TRBJ2-7; D is ambiguous. Trimming stripped 3 bases from V and 0 bases from J, with 15 bases between. The CDR3 has 16 amino acids. The germline gives CDR1 LNHNV, CDR2 YYDKDF (reference sequence). The CDR3 DNA is TGTGCCACCAGCAGTAGGAGAGGAGTCGACTCCTACGAGCAGTACTTC. This encodes CATSSRRGVDSYEQYF.

This chain uses TRBV5-8 with TRBJ2-3; D call uncertain. Trimming cost V 5 bases and J 4 bases, with 8 bases left between them. Germline V CDR1 and CDR2: SGHTS, YDEGEE. The CDR3 contains 12 residues. The chain's CDR3 is CASRLNSDTQYF. Written as DNA, the CDR3 is TGTGCCAGCAGACTGAACTCAGATACGCAGTATTTT.

CDR3 in DNA: TGCGCCAGCAGCCAAGGGTGGACGGGACAGGGGTCCTACGAGCAGTACTTC. Amino acid sequence: CASSQGWTGQGSYEQYF. The genes are TRBV4-1 and TRBJ2-7, with 10 bases fitting TRBD1. CDR1 and CDR2 from the germline V gene are MGHRA and YSYEKL. CDR3 size: 17 residues. V lost 1 base to trimming and J lost 1 base; unmatched junction nucleotides: 7.

The chain employs TRBV5-4 and TRBJ1-6; tentatively, D is TRBD1 (5 bases). This CDR3 region has 16 residues. Trimming pared 0 bases from V and 5 bases from J, leaving 12 bases between. The germline CDR1 and CDR2 sequences are SGHNT and YYREEE (reference sequence). The CDR3 here is CASSLEAGLNNSPLHF. The CDR3 nucleotides read TGTGCCAGCAGCTTGGAGGCAGGGTTAAATAATTCACCCCTCCACTTT.

The chain carries TRBV30 and TRBJ1-1; D is uncertain. V was pared by 8 bases and J by 6 bases, with 19 bases between. The CDR3 has 13 residues. The germline gives CDR1 GTSNPN, CDR2 SVGIG (reference sequence). The CDR3 sequence is CARERLRGAEAFF. DNA for the CDR3: TGTGCCCGAGAACGTCTTCGGGGTGCTGAAGCTTTCTTT.

The chain uses TRBV2 and TRBJ2-1, with 9 nucleotides matching TRBD2. From germline, CDR1 is SNHLY and CDR2 FYNNEI. There are 13 residues in the CDR3. After removal of 8 bases from V and 8 bases from J, the junction contained 7 bases not matched to a gene. CDR3 sequence (DNA): TGTGCCAGCGAAGCCGGGACTAGCTATGAGCAGTTCTTC. As protein: CASEAGTSYEQFF.

This clone occurred a few times. The chain employs TRBV28 and TRBJ1-2, with TRBD1 identical over 9 bases. CDR3 size: 13 residues. The V gene end was trimmed by 6 bases and the J gene end by 7 bases; junction bases not matched to a gene: 6. Germline loops: CDR1 MDHEN, CDR2 SYDVKM. The CDR3 nucleotides read TGTGCCAGCAGCCGCAAGGACAGGGGTGGCTACACCTTC. This translates into CASSRKDRGGYTF.

The chain carries TRBV6-4 and TRBJ2-3; weak D call: TRBD1 (6 bases). The CDR3 has 16 residues. The V end lost 4 bases, the J end lost 3 bases, and 17 bases lay between the germline ends. Germline values: CDR1 MRHNA, CDR2 SNTAGT. The CDR3 loop reads CASSGESGQGTDTQYF. In DNA, the CDR3 is TGTGCCAGCAGTGGGGAGAGCGGTCAGGGGACAGATACGCAGTATTTT.

This clone occurred a few times. The J gene is TRBJ1-1, the V gene TRBV2, with TRBD1 identical over 7 bases. The CDR3 has 14 amino acids. J gave up 4 bases and V 6 bases, and 8 bases lay outside the gene matches. Germline CDR1 SNHLY, CDR2 FYNNEI. The CDR3, as DNA: TGTGCCAGCAGCGTGACAGGGAAGGTCACTGAAGCTTTCTTT. Protein product: CASSVTGKVTEAFF.

The chain links TRBV10-3 to TRBJ2-7, with D possibly TRBD2 on 5 matching bases. Between the trimmed V and J ends, which lost 4 bases and 0 bases, there was a span of 13 bases. Germline CDR1 is ENHRY and CDR2 is SYGVKD. This CDR3 is built from 15 residues. The chain's CDR3 is CAISAKLESSYEQYF. The DNA of the CDR3 is TGTGCCATCAGTGCGAAACTAGAGAGCTCCTACGAGCAGTACTTC.

The rearrangement uses TRBV4-1 and TRBJ2-3; 8 bases are shared with TRBD1. Germline V gene sequence: CDR1 MGHRA, CDR2 YSYEKL. V shed 0 bases and J 5 bases; nucleotides not matched to a gene: 10. The CDR3 covers 17 residues. Here the CDR3 DNA reads TGCGCCAGCAGCCAAGAAACAACGGACAGGGCGAGAGATACGCAGTATTTT. This translates into CASSQETTDRARDTQYF.

This clone was seen a few times. At one of its ends the junction is not consistent with the germline gene, which may arise from a read error. V usage is TRBV7-9 and J usage is TRBJ2-2, with D perhaps TRBD1 (7 bases). Per germline, CDR1 SEHNR and CDR2 FQNEAQ (reference sequence). The CDR3 is made up of 19 amino acids. The CDR3 nucleotides read TGTTCCAGCAGCCCTATGGCGGGACAGCCCCTGGAGAACACCGGGGAGCTGTTTTTT. Residues: CSSSPMAGQPLENTGELFF.